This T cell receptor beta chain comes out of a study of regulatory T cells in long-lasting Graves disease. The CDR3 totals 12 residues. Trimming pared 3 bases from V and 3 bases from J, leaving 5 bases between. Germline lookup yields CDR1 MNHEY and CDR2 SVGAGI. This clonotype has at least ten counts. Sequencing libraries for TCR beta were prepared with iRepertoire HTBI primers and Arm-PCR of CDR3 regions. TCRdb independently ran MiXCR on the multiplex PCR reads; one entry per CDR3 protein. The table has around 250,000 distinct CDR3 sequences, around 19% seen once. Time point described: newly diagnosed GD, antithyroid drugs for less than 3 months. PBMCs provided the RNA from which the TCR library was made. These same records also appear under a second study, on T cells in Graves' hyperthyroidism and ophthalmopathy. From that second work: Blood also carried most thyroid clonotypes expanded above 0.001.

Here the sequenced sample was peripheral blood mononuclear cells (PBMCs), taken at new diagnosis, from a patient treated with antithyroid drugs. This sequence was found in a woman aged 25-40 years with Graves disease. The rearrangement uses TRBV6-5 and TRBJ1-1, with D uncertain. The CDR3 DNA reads TGTGCCAGCAGTTATTCGGACACTGAAGCTTTCTTT. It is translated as CASSYSDTEAFF.